This T cell receptor beta chain appears in the sequencing data of a study of cytomegalovirus exposure and HLA in healthy donors. Both 60 Vbeta primers and 13 Jbeta primers went into the PCR. The repertoire was sequenced with immunoSEQ multiplex PCR; TCRdb's copy has only in-frame clones and lacks some. Of a few hundred thousand clones listed, around 81% are singletons. The sample holds a few counts of this clone. Its antigen is undetermined. Study-level results: For most TCR beta V segments, an earlier analysis put the productive rate at about 90% or about 30% of the time. A further, later analysis showed that HLA-associated TCR beta chains (compared with equally common others) were more clonally expanded. Versus the approximately 720-donor mean, an Asian-associated ancestry cluster reportedly showed fewer N-insertions in a later analysis. The authors later found TCR association rates varying by HLA locus, with DRB1 most and HLA-C fewest.

Input material: PBMCs. This receptor was identified in a woman aged 55-70 years in good health and CMV-seropositive.

The CDR3 region is CASTEDRVGDNQPQHF. The CDR3 DNA reads TGTGCCAGCACCGAAGACAGGGTCGGGGATAATCAGCCCCAGCATTTT. The V call is TRBV2, the J call TRBJ1-5, with 7 bases that match TRBD1. The CDR3 is made up of 16 amino acids. Germline V gene sequence: CDR1 SNHLY, CDR2 FYNNEI. The ends lost 7 bases at V and 4 bases at J; junction bases unmatched: 13. Based on the CDR3 plus reference TRBV2 and TRBJ1-5, the full variable domain is EPEVTQTPSHQVTQMGQEVILRCVPISNHLYFYWYRQILGQKVEFLVSFYNNEISEKSEIFDDQFSVERPDGSNFTLKIRSTKLEDSAMYFCASTEDRVGDNQPQHFGDGTRLSIL.